Listed below are T cell receptor beta chains from one sample, sequenced in a study of molecular identifiers for immune sequencing clone quantification. Each CDR3 protein gets one entry after TCRdb re-called the PCR reads with MiXCR. Altogether hundreds of thousands of distinct CDR3 sequences are present, around 25% being singletons, with the ten largest covering 0.6% to 0.9%. The specimen was naive CD8+ T cells from blood, with Jurkat cell RNA spiked in. The receptors shown here come from a human donor in good health. Some libraries in this study had Jurkat cell RNA spiked in. CDR3s include the opening cysteine and the closing phenylalanine or tryptophan. D genes are given only for firm matches. Clone size appears in some rows only: once, few, many, or a class for an expanded clone.

NA,TRBJ1-1,TRBV19,many,TGTGCCAGTAGTGGCAGGGCTATTGAAGCTTTCTTT,CASSGRAIEAFF
NA,TRBJ1-1,TRBV7-6,few,TGTGCCAGCAGCTTAAACGCTGGGGGGGAGAACGCTGAAGCTTTCTTT,CASSLNAGGENAEAFF
NA,TRBJ1-2,TRBV27,NA,TGTGCCAGCAGTTCAGGGAGCAACTATGGCTACACCTTC,CASSSGSNYGYTF
TRBD1,TRBJ2-1,TRBV9,few,TGTGCCAGCAGCTCTTCCGGGACAGGTTACAATGAGCGGTTCTTC,CASSSSGTGYNERFF
NA,TRBJ2-7,TRBV20-1,NA,TGCAGTGCTAGAGGTGGCAGCACCAGCACCTACGAGCAGTACTTC,CSARGGSTSTYEQYF
TRBD1,TRBJ1-1,TRBV27,few,TGTGCCAGCAGTTTACGCGGACAGGTGGAGGGCACTGAAGCTTTCTTT,CASSLRGQVEGTEAFF
NA,TRBJ1-1,TRBV6-5,many,TGTGCCAGCAGTTCTGACAGGAAACGGGAAGCTTTCTTT,CASSSDRKREAFF
NA,TRBJ1-1,TRBV4-1,few,TGCGCCAGCAGCCAAGGACAGGCCACTGAAGCTTTCTTT,CASSQGQATEAFF
NA,TRBJ1-5,TRBV10-3,few,TGTGCCATCAGTGAGAGATCAAATCAGCCCCAGCATTTT,CAISERSNQPQHF
NA,TRBJ1-5,TRBV4-1,NA,TGCGCCAGCAGCCAAGAAGAGGGGCTTCGTCAGCCCCAGCATTTT,CASSQEEGLRQPQHF
TRBD1,TRBJ2-2,TRBV3-1,NA,TGTGCCAGCAGCCCCGACAGGGGGCTAAACACCGGGGAGCTGTTTTTT,CASSPDRGLNTGELFF